This is a list of T cell receptor beta chains from one sample in a study of CXCR3-negative and CXCR3-positive naive CD8 T cells. TCRdb processed the 5' RACE reads again and assigns one entry to each CDR3 protein, with no DNA. The listing contains tens of thousands of distinct CDR3 sequences. The specimen sequenced was naive CXCR3- CD8+ T cells from blood. Every receptor here comes from a human donor in good health. Some clones in this sample may be carry-over from other donors' samples. CDR3s include the opening cysteine and the closing phenylalanine or tryptophan. Part of the rows lack a size; the others show once, few, many or a class for expanded clones.

clone_size | j_call | v_call | cdr3_aa
NA | TRBJ2-2 | TRBV28 | CASSPPTQNTGELFF
NA | TRBJ2-7 | TRBV5-1 | CASSSGTGGLSSYEQYF
NA | TRBJ1-4 | TRBV7-9 | CASRHNHGPEKLFF
NA | TRBJ1-4 | TRBV7-9 | CAFDSVGTMDEKLFF
NA | TRBJ1-1 | TRBV7-6 | CASSARQGMNTEAFF
NA | TRBJ2-1 | TRBV7-2 | CASKVGQATYNEQFF
medium-sized | TRBJ2-1 | TRBV4-1 | CASSQLLAGGPTYNEQFF
NA | TRBJ2-7 | TRBV5-5 | CASSLTGTYEQYF
NA | TRBJ2-1 | TRBV29-1 | CSVDSAVGYNEQFF
medium-sized | TRBJ2-7 | TRBV20-1 | CSATRDTSYEQYF
NA | TRBJ2-5 | TRBV4-3 | CASSQERIGETQYF
NA | TRBJ1-2 | TRBV20-1 | CSAPPHGQNYGYTF
NA | TRBJ2-7 | TRBV29-1 | CSVAGGERPYEQYF
NA | TRBJ2-1 | TRBV3-1 | CASSQVTLPPDNEQFF
NA | TRBJ2-3 | TRBV14 | CASSQGDNQYF
NA | TRBJ1-5 | TRBV11-3 | CASSSAGQGGSQPQHF
NA | TRBJ2-1 | TRBV28 | CASSPGLAGDYNEQFF
NA | TRBJ2-7 | TRBV6-2/TRBV6-3 | CASSYNQGWVYEQYF
NA | TRBJ1-5 | TRBV18 | CASSRQGADIVGNQPQHF
NA | TRBJ1-1 | TRBV6-2/TRBV6-3 | CASRRPPNTEAFF
NA | TRBJ2-7 | TRBV20-1 | CSARLTISYEQYF
NA | TRBJ1-2 | TRBV5-1 | CASSLFEEGYGYTF
NA | TRBJ2-7 | TRBV6-5 | CASSYSAGFYEQYF
NA | TRBJ2-7 | TRBV9 | CASSDRDSSYEQYF
NA | TRBJ2-7 | TRBV12-5 | CASGSGLGFPTYEQYF
NA | TRBJ2-6 | TRBV6-6 | CASRPRTSGANVLTF
NA | TRBJ2-3 | TRBV7-3 | CASSLAGPGGTDTQYF
NA | TRBJ2-7 | TRBV20-1 | CSATPLAGWNEQYF
NA | TRBJ2-7 | TRBV29-1 | CSATGPVSYEQYF
NA | TRBJ2-1 | TRBV5-1 | CASSITGSSYNEQFF
NA | TRBJ2-2 | TRBV12-3/TRBV12-4 | CASSLKVSTGELFF
NA | TRBJ2-7 | TRBV4-1 | CASSQVASGINEQYF
NA | TRBJ2-1 | TRBV12-3/TRBV12-4 | CASSSSRDEQFF
NA | TRBJ2-3 | TRBV28 | CASSRGQDTDTQYF
NA | TRBJ2-2 | TRBV4-2 | CATEIGNTGELFF
NA | TRBJ2-5 | TRBV5-6 | CASSNGVWLAKETQYF
NA | TRBJ2-7 | TRBV6-5 | CASRYRVSYEQYF
NA | TRBJ1-5 | TRBV20-1 | CSARTGQKIQPQHF
NA | TRBJ2-5 | TRBV9 | CASSVATRPVETQYF
NA | TRBJ1-5 | TRBV10-3 | CAISESEDLNQPQHF